The 28 T cell receptor beta chains reported below all come from one sample, sequenced in a study of brain T cells in children with intractable seizures. Libraries were prepared by immunoSEQ multiplex PCR; TCRdb keeps only in-frame clonotypes and omits some of them. The table shows 70,000 to 90,000 clones, with approximately 94% occurring only once. The material sequenced was peripheral blood, taken at surgery. These receptors originate from a boy under two years old with tuberous sclerosis and intractable seizures.

The gene calls are TRBV4-1 and TRBJ2-1, with 7 positions matching TRBD1. The V segment lost 1 base and the J segment 5 bases; nucleotides outside the gene matches: 8. The CDR3 has 16 residues. Per the germline V gene, CDR1 is MGHRA and CDR2 is YSYEKL. The CDR3 protein is CASSQGRQGVDNEQFF. As DNA, the CDR3 is TGCGCCAGCAGCCAAGGGCGCCAGGGGGTCGACAATGAGCAGTTCTTC.

The chain is built from TRBV6-5 and TRBJ2-1, with D maybe TRBD2 (6 bases). CDR1 is MNHEY and CDR2 is SVGAGI in the germline V gene. The germline V and J ends were trimmed by 8 bases and 0 bases, with 14 bases remaining between them. CDR3 length: 15 residues. The CDR3 is CASFGGTPSYNEQFF. The CDR3 DNA sequence: TGTGCCAGCTTTGGCGGGACGCCCTCCTACAATGAGCAGTTCTTC.

This chain joins TRBV4-1 and TRBJ2-7, with 9 bases lining up with TRBD1. The CDR3 runs to 16 residues. Germline V lookup: CDR1 MGHRA, CDR2 YSYEKL. The V and J ends lost 2 bases and 1 base, in that order; junction bases with no gene match: 6. The CDR3 loop reads CASSQLSQGASYEQYF. CDR3 DNA: TGCGCCAGCAGCCAACTTTCACAGGGGGCATCCTACGAGCAGTACTTC.

The chain has TRBV7-3 and TRBJ2-7; 7 nucleotides align to TRBD2. In germline, CDR1 is SGHTA, CDR2 FQGTGA. J lost 5 bases, V lost 4 bases, and 11 bases had no gene match. This CDR3 is 15 amino acids long. The CDR3 here is CASSSMGLITHEQYF. The CDR3 DNA sequence: TGTGCCAGCAGCTCAATGGGACTAATCACCCACGAGCAGTACTTC.

V usage is TRBV5-1 and J usage is TRBJ2-5; no definite D call. Germline values: CDR1 SGHRS, CDR2 YFSETQ. CDR3 size: 17 residues. V lost 0 bases and J 1 base, leaving 16 bases between the germline ends. The CDR3 sequence: CASSLGRLEISQETQYF. CDR3 bases: TGCGCCAGCAGCTTGGGCCGATTAGAGATTAGCCAAGAGACCCAGTACTTC.

The chain recombines TRBV18 with TRBJ2-1, with 9 bases aligning to TRBD1. Germline values: CDR1 KGHSH, CDR2 LQKENI. The CDR3 length is 12 residues. The J segment lost 8 bases and the V segment lost 8 bases, leaving 4 bases of the junction unmatched. The CDR3 is CASGQGWHEQFF. CDR3 nucleotides: TGTGCCAGCGGACAGGGGTGGCATGAGCAGTTCTTC.

This clone was counted a single time. The chain has TRBV30 and TRBJ2-3; no reliable D call. CDR1 is GTSNPN and CDR2 is SVGIG in the germline V gene (reference sequence). There are 14 residues in the CDR3. V lost 3 bases and J 0 bases, leaving 10 bases between the germline ends. CDR3 nucleotide sequence: TGTGCCTGGAGAATGAGCGTTAGCACAGATACGCAGTATTTT. This translates into CAWRMSVSTDTQYF. Complete variable domain (other parts from reference TRBV30 and TRBJ2-3): SQTIHQWPATLVQPVGSPLSLECTVEGTSNPNLYWYRQAAGRGLQLLFYSVGIGQISSEVPQNLSASRPQDRQFILSSKKLLLSDSGFYLCAWRMSVSTDTQYFGPGTRLTVL.

The J gene is TRBJ1-4, the V gene TRBV7-9; D remains ambiguous. Germline CDR1 reads SEHNR; CDR2 reads FQNEAQ (reference sequence). V lost 0 bases to trimming and J lost 4 bases, with 3 bases between them. The CDR3 is 13 amino acids. The CDR3 DNA reads as TGTGCCAGCAGCTTAGCGGGTAATGAAAAACTGTTTTTT. Translating it yields CASSLAGNEKLFF.

The V call is TRBV7-2, the J call TRBJ2-3; D gene unclear. CDR1 is SGHTA, CDR2 FQGNSA, per germline. The V gene lost 4 bases and the J gene lost 4 bases, with 24 bases spanning the gap. The CDR3 runs to 18 residues. The DNA of the CDR3 is TGTGCCAGCAGCTCTCGGATGGGGTCAGGAGAGGTGGCAGATACGCAGTATTTT. Protein product: CASSSRMGSGEVADTQYF.

The chain couples TRBV25-1 to TRBJ1-4; the D is unclear. Looked up from germline, CDR1 is MGHDK and CDR2 is SYGVNS. V lost 4 bases and J lost 5, with 5 bases in between. The CDR3 spans 12 residues. The CDR3 region has the DNA TGTGCCAGCAGTGTTTCAAATGAAAAACTGTTTTTT. It is translated as CASSVSNEKLFF.

CDR3 nucleotide sequence: TGTGCCAGCAGCCCCGTTAATTCCCCCTACGAGCAGTACTTC. Protein sequence: CASSPVNSPYEQYF. The chain joins TRBV7-2 to TRBJ2-7; D not resolved. Germline-derived CDR1 and CDR2 are SGHTA and FQGNSA. This CDR3 is 14 amino acids long. The ends were cut back, 5 bases at V and 2 bases at J, with 13 bases in the middle.

The chain joins TRBV6-2 or TRBV6-3 to TRBJ2-1, with TRBD2 matching over 9 bases. With 5 bases clipped from V and 6 bases from J, the junction kept 11 bases outside the gene matches. This CDR3 region has 16 residues. From germline, CDR1 is MNHEY and CDR2 SVGEGT. CDR3 nucleotide sequence: TGTGCCAGCAGTGAGCTAATAGCGGGAGTTGTCAATGAGCAGTTCTTC. Translation gives CASSELIAGVVNEQFF.

A few counts support this clone. The chain is built from TRBV4-2 and TRBJ1-1, with D unresolved. CDR3 length equals 15 residues. V was trimmed by 0 bases and J by 7 bases, leaving 15 bases between them. Germline V gene data show CDR1 as LGHNA and CDR2 as YNFKEQ. CDR3 in DNA: TGTGCCAGCAGCCAAGATCTGGTGGGCAGCCTTGAAGCTTTCTTT. Its protein is CASSQDLVGSLEAFF.

This chain connects TRBV10-3 to TRBJ1-5; TRBD1 is a possible D gene (5 bases). This CDR3 region has 15 residues. Between the trimmed V and J ends, which lost 0 bases and 4 bases, there was a span of 10 bases. In germline, CDR1 is ENHRY, CDR2 SYGVKD. CDR3 bases: TGTGCCATCAGTGAGTCGGGGCAGGTAAATCAGCCCCAGCATTTT. It codes for CAISESGQVNQPQHF.

The chain combines TRBV7-3 with TRBJ2-7, with TRBD1 matching 9 bases. The CDR3 contains 15 residues. Germline trimming cut 4 bases from V and 5 bases from J; bases unmatched to any gene: 9. From germline, CDR1 is SGHTA and CDR2 FQGTGA. The CDR3 loop reads CASSSGQGGVDEQYF. The CDR3 DNA is TGTGCCAGCAGCTCGGGACAGGGTGGGGTTGACGAGCAGTACTTC.

V is TRBV25-1 and J is TRBJ1-1; D gene ambiguous. The CDR3 has 12 amino acids. CDR1 MGHDK and CDR2 SYGVNS come from the germline V gene. V lost 1 base and J 7 bases, leaving 7 bases between the germline ends. The DNA of the CDR3 is TGTGCCAGCAGTGAATGGGGAGATGAAGCTTTCTTT. Translation gives CASSEWGDEAFF.

The rearrangement uses TRBV4-1 and TRBJ1-1, with D unresolved. With 0 bases removed from V and 3 bases from J, the gap between germline ends came to 8 bases. Germline lookup yields CDR1 MGHRA and CDR2 YSYEKL. CDR3 size: 14 residues. The chain's CDR3 is CASSQDGRYTEAFF. In nucleotides, the CDR3 is TGCGCCAGCAGCCAAGATGGCAGATACACTGAAGCTTTCTTT.

The chain links TRBV9 to TRBJ1-5; 7 positions match TRBD1. With 4 bases clipped from V and 3 bases from J, the junction kept 4 bases outside the gene matches. This CDR3 comprises 14 residues. Germline V gives CDR1 SGDLS, CDR2 YYNGEE. The CDR3 DNA reads as TGTGCCAGCAGCCCCGGGACAGACAATCAGCCCCAGCATTTT. This translates into CASSPGTDNQPQHF.

The J gene is TRBJ2-5, the V gene TRBV11-2, with D possibly matching TRBD2 (5 bases). This CDR3 comprises 15 residues. CDR1 and CDR2 (germline): SGHAT, FQNNGV. Trimming took 2 bases from V and 6 from J, leaving 16 bases between them. CDR3 nucleotides: TGTGCCAGCAGCTTATTGACGGCGAGGGCGAAGACCCAGTACTTC. Residues: CASSLLTARAKTQYF.

The chain couples TRBV5-1 to TRBJ2-1, with D perhaps TRBD2 (6 bases). The CDR3 covers 16 residues. V lost 0 bases and J 3 bases, leaving 13 bases between the germline ends. Looked up from germline, CDR1 is SGHRS and CDR2 is YFSETQ. CDR3 loop: CASSLVRGLFYNEQFF. The CDR3 nucleotides are TGCGCCAGCAGCTTGGTGAGGGGACTCTTCTACAATGAGCAGTTCTTC.

V gene TRBV7-3 combines with J gene TRBJ1-2, with D maybe TRBD1 (6 bases). V gave up 1 base and J gave up 0 bases, with 9 bases separating them. The germline CDR1 and CDR2 sequences are SGHTA and FQGTGA. This CDR3 is 15 amino acids long. The CDR3 DNA reads as TGTGCCAGCAGCTTAATGGGGGCAACTAACTATGGCTACACCTTC. Amino acids: CASSLMGATNYGYTF.

The rearrangement links TRBV20-1 to TRBJ1-1; D is uncertain. Germline-derived CDR1 and CDR2 are DFQATT and SNEGSKA (reference sequence). The CDR3 is made up of 11 amino acids. The V and J ends lost 8 bases and 0 bases respectively, with 7 bases between them. CDR3 amino acids: CSKVLNTEAFF. The DNA of the CDR3 is TGCAGTAAAGTCTTGAACACTGAAGCTTTCTTT.

This chain uses TRBV27 with TRBJ2-7; 11 bases agree with TRBD2. The V segment lost 3 bases and the J segment 0 bases; nucleotides outside the gene matches: 4. The CDR3 runs 16 residues. CDR1 MNHEY and CDR2 SMNVEV come from the germline V gene (reference sequence). The CDR3 sequence: CASSLGTSGLSYEQYF. CDR3 sequence (DNA): TGTGCCAGCAGTTTGGGGACTAGCGGCCTCTCCTACGAGCAGTACTTC.

A word on this clone: At one of its ends the junction is not consistent with the germline gene, which may arise from a read error. The chain employs TRBV6-5 and TRBJ2-7, with TRBD1 as a possible D gene (6 bases). The germline V gene has CDR1 MNHEY and CDR2 SVGAGI. The CDR3 is made up of 15 amino acids. The CDR3 sequence is CASSYSRTDYYEQYF. The CDR3 DNA is TGTGCCAGCAGCTACTCTAGGACAGATTACTACGAGCAGTACTTC.

The chain joins TRBV6-5 to TRBJ1-1; D is perhaps TRBD1 (6 bases). Trimming took 7 bases from V and 0 from J, leaving 12 bases between them. The germline CDR1 and CDR2 sequences are MNHEY and SVGAGI. This CDR3 contains 14 residues. The CDR3 loop reads CASNRGRMNTEAFF. As DNA, the CDR3 is TGTGCCAGCAACCGGGGGCGCATGAACACTGAAGCTTTCTTT.

The chain recombines TRBV5-1 with TRBJ1-2, with TRBD1 matching 8 bases. The CDR3 runs 15 residues. The germline V gene has CDR1 SGHRS and CDR2 YFSETQ. Trimming cost V 4 bases and J 5 bases; bases outside gene matches: 10. CDR3 in amino acids: CASSVSDRVLYGYTF. DNA of the CDR3: TGCGCCAGCAGCGTTTCGGACAGGGTGTTGTATGGCTACACCTTC.

This clone was seen a single time. This sequence joins TRBV25-1 and TRBJ1-2; TRBD1 is a possible D gene (6 bases). This CDR3 has 12 residues. The germline V gene has CDR1 MGHDK and CDR2 SYGVNS. The V end was cut by 7 bases, the J end by 5 bases, with 11 bases between. Written as DNA, the CDR3 is TGTGCCAGCACTTCACAGGGATATGGCTACACCTTC. This sequence encodes CASTSQGYGYTF.

V and J are TRBV7-2 and TRBJ2-3, with TRBD1 as a possible D gene (6 bases). The CDR3 is 14 residues long. Germline lookup yields CDR1 SGHTA and CDR2 FQGNSA. V was cut by 2 bases and J by 3 bases, with 9 bases left in between. The CDR3 bases are TGTGCCAGCAGCTTATCAGGGGCAACAGATACGCAGTATTTT. Translating gives CASSLSGATDTQYF.